The clone carrying this TCR beta chain was seen a handful of times. TCRdb fed the 5' RACE reads into MiXCR, producing one record per CDR3 protein. This sample carries 200,000 to 250,000 distinct CDR3 sequences, roughly 7.1% of them seen once, and the ten largest clones take 13% to 15%. This record belongs to a study of identical twins. Germline V gene lookup returns CDR1 SGHAT and CDR2 FQNNGV. The CDR3 runs 18 residues. Trimming removed 5 bases at V and 0 bases at J, with 17 bases between. The data were also submitted as part of a second study, on T cells expressing NK-cell markers. That source reports: The sequencing cohort of eight donors included seven HCMV-seropositive individuals and one seronegative individual.

Specimen: CD8+ T cells sorted from blood. The clonotype originates from a woman aged 18-29 years in good health. The chain combines TRBV11-2 with TRBJ2-6, with D possibly matching TRBD1 (7 bases). The CDR3 is CASSPGRGQFSGANVLTF. CDR3 coding DNA: TGTGCCAGCAGCCCCGGGCGGGGACAGTTCTCTGGGGCCAACGTCCTGACTTTC.